A selection of T cell receptor beta chains follows, all from one sample in a study of T cell changes during pregnancy in multiple sclerosis. Libraries were prepared by immunoSEQ multiplex PCR; TCRdb keeps only in-frame clonotypes and omits some of them. This table has more than 45,000 clones, 85% to 95% appearing once. The sequences come from CD4+ T cells from peripheral blood mononuclear cells, collected in the second trimester of pregnancy. The origin of the receptors is a female donor with multiple sclerosis, enrolled in a pregnancy study. CDR3s include the opening cysteine and the closing phenylalanine or tryptophan. D genes are given only for firm matches. Clone size is not always given. Where it is, it says once, few, many or a class for expanded clones.

J | D | length | V | size | CDR3 | DNA
TRBJ1-4 | - | 13 | TRBV18 | - | CASSRGLYEKLFF | TGTGCCAGCTCACGGGGGCTCTATGAAAAACTGTTTTTT
TRBJ2-7 | TRBD2 | 18 | TRBV4-2 | once | CASSQDGVGGGATYEQYF | TGTGCCAGCAGCCAAGACGGGGTCGGCGGGGGGGCTACCTACGAGCAGTACTTC
TRBJ1-6 | - | 16 | TRBV5-1 | - | CASLVLQDSSYSPLHF | TGCGCCAGCCTGGTCCTCCAAGACAGCTCGTATTCACCCCTCCACTTT
TRBJ2-3 | TRBD2 | 16 | TRBV4-2 | - | CASSLGGGSSTDTQYF | TGTGCCAGCAGCCTCGGGGGGGGTTCGAGCACAGATACGCAGTATTTT
TRBJ1-1 | - | 15 | TRBV19 | - | CASSPDSYMNTEAFF | TGTGCCAGTAGTCCAGACAGCTACATGAACACTGAAGCTTTCTTT
TRBJ2-1 | TRBD2 | 15 | TRBV15 | - | CATSRGGGAYNEQFF | TGTGCCACCAGCAGAGGCGGGGGGGCCTACAATGAGCAGTTCTTC
TRBJ1-2 | TRBD1 | 14 | TRBV15 | few | CATSRVGGDGGYTF | TGTGCCACCAGCAGAGTAGGGGGCGACGGGGGCTACACCTTC
TRBJ1-2 | TRBD1 | 16 | TRBV29-1 | - | CSVWGDRDLSNYGYTF | TGCAGCGTTTGGGGAGACAGGGACCTCTCTAACTATGGCTACACCTTC
TRBJ2-1 | TRBD2 | 17 | TRBV4-3 | - | CASSQDLPSGTYNEQFF | TGCGCCAGCAGCCAAGATCTGCCTAGCGGAACGTACAATGAGCAGTTCTTC
TRBJ1-1 | - | 15 | TRBV6-5 | once | CASSYSLQIHSEAFF | TGTGCCAGCAGTTACTCGTTGCAAATCCACTCTGAAGCTTTCTTT
TRBJ1-1 | - | 15 | TRBV18 | - | CASSPLRGSNTEAFF | TGTGCCAGCTCACCCCTTAGGGGTTCGAACACTGAAGCTTTCTTT
TRBJ1-3 | TRBD1 | 15 | TRBV19 | - | CASSYFQGAGNTIYF | TGTGCCAGTAGCTACTTTCAGGGGGCTGGAAACACCATATATTTT
TRBJ2-5 | TRBD1 | 16 | TRBV27 | - | CASKSWTGDFRETQYF | TGTGCCAGCAAGAGTTGGACAGGTGACTTTCGGGAGACCCAGTACTTC
TRBJ1-2 | - | 12 | TRBV7-2 | - | CATGGATTGYTF | TGTGCCACCGGCGGGGCTACTACTGGATACACCTTC
TRBJ1-5 | TRBD1 | 13 | TRBV30 | - | CAWSGQGSAPQHF | TGTGCCTGGAGTGGACAGGGTTCGGCGCCCCAGCATTTT
TRBJ2-3 | - | 13 | TRBV5-6 | - | CASTDQGTDTQYF | TGTGCCAGCACCGACCAGGGGACAGATACGCAGTATTTT
TRBJ2-7 | TRBD1 | 14 | TRBV5-4 | - | CASSPWDRQSEQYF | TGTGCCAGCAGCCCGTGGGACAGGCAGAGCGAGCAGTACTTC
TRBJ2-5 | TRBD1 | 14 | TRBV2 | - | CASSRDRGGETQYF | TGTGCCAGCAGTCGGGACAGGGGGGGAGAGACCCAGTACTTC
TRBJ1-4 | - | 14 | TRBV6-1 | - | CASSVEQGNEKLFF | TGTGCCAGCAGCGTGGAGCAGGGGAATGAAAAACTGTTTTTT
TRBJ1-4 | TRBD1 | 17 | TRBV5-5 | - | CASSQWDSGPRKEKLFF | TGTGCCAGCAGCCAATGGGACAGCGGCCCTCGTAAGGAAAAACTGTTTTTT
TRBJ1-2 | - | 18 | TRBV19 | - | CASRIGVVRTEGDYGYTF | TGTGCCAGTAGGATCGGAGTTGTGAGGACCGAAGGGGACTATGGCTACACCTTC
TRBJ1-1 | - | 14 | TRBV7-2 | - | CASSLGRTDTEAFF | TGTGCCAGCAGCTTAGGGAGAACGGACACTGAAGCTTTCTTT
TRBJ1-1 | - | 13 | TRBV2 | - | CASRVEVQTEAFF | TGTGCCAGCAGAGTAGAGGTTCAAACTGAAGCTTTCTTT
TRBJ2-3 | - | 14 | TRBV7-2 | - | CASSLAESTDTQYF | TGTGCCAGCAGCTTAGCGGAGAGCACAGATACGCAGTATTTT
TRBJ2-5 | - | 16 | TRBV5-1 | once | CASSSARRTSQETQYF | TGCGCCAGCAGCAGTGCCCGGAGGACCTCCCAAGAGACCCAGTACTTC
TRBJ2-3 | - | 14 | TRBV7-2 | once | CASSFRRQGDTQYF | TGTGCCAGCAGCTTCCGACGGCAGGGGGATACGCAGTATTTT
TRBJ2-1 | - | 15 | TRBV6-5 | - | CASSLGVTLVGEQFF | TGTGCCAGCAGTTTAGGCGTTACGCTAGTCGGTGAGCAGTTCTTC
TRBJ1-3 | TRBD1 | 15 | TRBV19 | - | CASSIQGSSGNTIYF | TGTGCCAGTAGCATACAGGGGAGCTCTGGAAACACCATATATTTT
TRBJ2-5 | - | 17 | TRBV18 | few | CASSPTGPLGNQETQYF | TGTGCCAGCTCACCGACGGGTCCCTTGGGTAACCAAGAGACCCAGTACTTC
TRBJ2-1 | TRBD1 | 14 | TRBV4-2 | - | CASRPGQGNNEQFF | TGTGCCAGCAGACCGGGACAGGGGAACAATGAGCAGTTCTTC
TRBJ1-6 | TRBD1 | 15 | TRBV19 | - | CASSTGGVYNSPLHF | TGTGCCAGTAGTACAGGGGGTGTCTATAATTCACCCCTCCACTTT
TRBJ1-1 | - | 17 | TRBV21-1 | - | CASSNPQDRDPNTEAFF | TGTGCCAGCAGCAACCCCCAGGACAGGGACCCGAACACTGAAGCTTTCTTT
TRBJ2-3 | - | 11 | TRBV10-2 | - | CASSITDTQYF | TGCGCCAGCAGCATCACAGATACGCAGTATTTT
TRBJ2-2 | TRBD2 | 16 | TRBV27 | - | CASSWVGGMVTGELFF | TGTGCCAGCAGTTGGGTCGGGGGGATGGTCACCGGGGAGCTGTTTTTT
TRBJ2-5 | TRBD2 | 15 | TRBV2 | - | CASSISGGAAETQYF | TGTGCCAGCAGTATTAGCGGGGGGGCCGCAGAGACCCAGTACTTC
TRBJ1-1 | TRBD1 | 14 | TRBV6-5 | - | CASSPQGRSREAFF | TGTGCCAGCAGCCCACAGGGGAGGTCCCGTGAAGCTTTCTTT
TRBJ2-3 | - | 15 | TRBV19 | - | CASSIWRGSTDTQYF | TGTGCCAGTAGTATATGGCGGGGTAGCACAGATACGCAGTATTTT
TRBJ2-5 | TRBD1 | 14 | TRBV6-5 | - | CASRGRTGRETQYF | TGTGCCAGCAGGGGTAGGACAGGGAGAGAGACCCAGTACTTC
TRBJ1-3 | - | 14 | TRBV5-4 | - | CASSLASLGNTIYF | TGTGCCAGCAGCTTGGCGTCTTTAGGAAACACCATATATTTT
TRBJ1-4 | - | 14 | TRBV7-9 | - | CASSFWGANEKLFF | TGTGCCAGCAGCTTTTGGGGAGCTAATGAAAAACTGTTTTTT
TRBJ2-5 | TRBD1 | 15 | TRBV12-5 | - | CASGSPGTGKETQYF | TGTGCTAGTGGTTCCCCCGGGACAGGGAAAGAGACCCAGTACTTC
TRBJ1-6 | - | 15 | TRBV9 | - | CASSPGGRDNSPLHF | TGTGCCAGCAGCCCGGGCGGCAGGGATAATTCACCCCTCCACTTT
TRBJ2-3 | TRBD2 | 15 | TRBV27 | - | CASSSPSGSTDTQYF | TGTGCCAGCAGTTCTCCTAGCGGGAGCACAGATACGCAGTATTTT
TRBJ1-1 | - | 13 | TRBV11-2 | - | CASSLVGVTEAFF | TGTGCCAGCAGCTTAGTAGGGGTCACTGAAGCTTTCTTT
TRBJ1-2 | - | 13 | TRBV5-5 | - | CASSVDRNYGYTF | TGTGCCAGCAGCGTGGACAGAAACTATGGCTACACCTTC
TRBJ2-2 | - | 15 | TRBV5-4 | once | CASSLATGNTGELFF | TGTGCCAGCAGCTTGGCTACAGGGAACACCGGGGAGCTGTTTTTT
TRBJ2-1 | - | 11 | TRBV27 | - | CASRRTNEQFF | TGTGCCAGCAGGAGGACTAATGAGCAGTTCTTC
TRBJ2-3 | TRBD2 | 15 | TRBV27 | - | CASSPPSGGSDTQYF | TGTGCCAGCAGCCCTCCTAGCGGGGGGTCAGATACGCAGTATTTT
TRBJ1-1 | TRBD1 | 13 | TRBV25-1 | - | CASGRQGRTEAFF | TGTGCCAGCGGGAGACAGGGGAGGACTGAAGCTTTCTTT
TRBJ1-1 | - | 13 | TRBV6-1 | - | CASSGRGNTEAFF | TGTGCCAGCAGCGGTAGGGGGAACACTGAAGCTTTCTTT
TRBJ2-1 | - | 12 | TRBV13 | - | CASSYRGNEQFF | TGTGCCAGCAGCTATAGGGGCAATGAGCAGTTCTTC
TRBJ2-5 | - | 11 | TRBV6-5 | - | CASSLRETQYF | TGTGCCAGCAGTTTGAGAGAGACCCAGTACTTC